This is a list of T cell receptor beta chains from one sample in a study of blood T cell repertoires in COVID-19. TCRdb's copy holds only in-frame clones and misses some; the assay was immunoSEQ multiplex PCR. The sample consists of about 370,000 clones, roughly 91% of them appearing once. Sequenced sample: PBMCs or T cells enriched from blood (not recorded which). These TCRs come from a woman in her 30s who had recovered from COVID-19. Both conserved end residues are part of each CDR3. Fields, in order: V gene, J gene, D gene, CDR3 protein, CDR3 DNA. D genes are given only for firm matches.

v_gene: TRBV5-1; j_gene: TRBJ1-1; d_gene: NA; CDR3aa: CASRDSSMNTEAFF; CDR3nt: TGCGCCAGCAGGGACAGTTCTATGAACACTGAAGCTTTCTTT
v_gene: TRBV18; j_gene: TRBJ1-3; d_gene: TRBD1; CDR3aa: CASSPATGENTIYF; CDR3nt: TGTGCCAGCTCACCAGCGACAGGGGAGAACACCATATATTTT
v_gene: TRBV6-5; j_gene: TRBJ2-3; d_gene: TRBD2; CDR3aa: CASIPGGADTQYF; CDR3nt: TGTGCCAGCATCCCCGGGGGGGCAGATACGCAGTATTTT
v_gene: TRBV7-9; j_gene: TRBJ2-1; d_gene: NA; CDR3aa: CASSLRQDFEQFF; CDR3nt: TGTGCCAGCAGCTTACGACAGGACTTTGAGCAGTTCTTC
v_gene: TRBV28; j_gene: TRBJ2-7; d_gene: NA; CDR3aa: CASSFLRTAYEQYF; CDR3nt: TGTGCCAGCAGTTTCCTTAGGACAGCGTACGAGCAGTACTTC
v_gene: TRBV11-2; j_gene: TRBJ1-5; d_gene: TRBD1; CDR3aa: CASSGQGTSNQPQHF; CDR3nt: TGTGCCAGCAGCGGACAGGGAACGAGCAATCAGCCCCAGCATTTT
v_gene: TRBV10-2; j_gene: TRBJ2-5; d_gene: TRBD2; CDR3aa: CASTTGGTQYF; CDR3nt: TGCGCCAGCACCACGGGAGGGACCCAGTACTTC
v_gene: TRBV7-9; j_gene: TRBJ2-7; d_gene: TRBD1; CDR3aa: CASSPGQGEFTGDEQYF; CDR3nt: TGTGCCAGCAGCCCGGGACAGGGGGAGTTTACCGGGGACGAGCAGTACTTC
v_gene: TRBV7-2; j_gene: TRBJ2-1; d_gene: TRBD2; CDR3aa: CASSWAGLAGDNEQFF; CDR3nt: TGTGCCAGCAGCTGGGCGGGACTAGCGGGAGATAATGAGCAGTTCTTC
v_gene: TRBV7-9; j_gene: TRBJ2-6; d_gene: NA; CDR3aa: CASSPPRTPGANVLTF; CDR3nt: TGTGCCAGCAGCCCCCCCCGGACACCAGGGGCCAACGTCCTGACTTTC